This T cell receptor beta chain was found in a study of blood T cell repertoires in COVID-19. The method was immunoSEQ multiplex PCR; TCRdb's version includes in-frame clones alone and lacks a portion of them. The table includes around 190,000 clones, about 86% detected once. This sequence was found in a man aged 50 or older with active or convalescent COVID-19. Material: peripheral blood.

CDR3 bases: TGCGCCAGCAGCCAAGCGCTCGGACTAGCGGGAGGAGGGTCCTTCTACGAGCAGTACTTC. Translating it yields CASSQALGLAGGGSFYEQYF. The chain couples TRBV4-1 to TRBJ2-7; 14 bases agree with TRBD2. J lost 3 bases, V lost 1 base, and 14 bases had no gene match. The CDR3 contains 20 residues. The germline V gene encodes CDR1 MGHRA and CDR2 YSYEKL.